These 23 T cell receptor beta chains came from one sample sequenced in a study of CD8 T cells in ankylosing spondylitis. TCRdb redid the calling of the 5' RACE reads with MiXCR, one entry per CDR3 protein. The table includes roughly 250,000 distinct CDR3 sequences, roughly a tenth detected once. Material: blood, either unsorted or a sorted T cell fraction (not recorded which). These TCRs come from a male donor with ankylosing spondylitis or in good health (not recorded which).

This clonotype was found once. J is TRBJ1-1 and V is TRBV12-3 or TRBV12-4; weak D call: TRBD1 (6 bases). The ends were cut back, 10 bases at V and 3 bases at J, with 15 bases in the middle. The CDR3 contains 13 residues. The CDR3 here is CATKQGLDTEAFF. CDR3 nucleotide sequence: TGTGCCACAAAACAGGGACTGGACACTGAAGCTTTCTTT.

This clonotype was counted between two and nine times. V is TRBV11-3 and J is TRBJ1-1; TRBD1 is a possible D gene (5 bases). The CDR3 is made up of 15 amino acids. CDR1 is SGHNT, CDR2 YENEEA, per germline. Trimming pared 3 bases from V and 1 base from J, leaving 12 bases between. The DNA of the CDR3 is TGTGCCAGCAGCTTCCCGTGGGGCCGGAACACTGAAGCTTTCTTT. This codes for CASSFPWGRNTEAFF.

In its sample, this clonotype was seen a few times. The J gene is TRBJ1-2, the V gene TRBV20-1; TRBD1 agrees at 9 bases. The CDR3 is 13 residues long. V was pared by 5 bases and J by 8 bases, with 9 bases of the junction left unmatched. From germline, CDR1 is DFQATT and CDR2 SNEGSKA (reference sequence). The CDR3 coding sequence is TGCAGTGCTCTCCGGGACAGGGTGCACGGCTACACCTTC. Amino acid sequence: CSALRDRVHGYTF.

This clonotype was recorded many times. This chain links TRBV6-2 or TRBV6-3 with TRBJ2-1; 10 bases fit TRBD2. Germline loops: CDR1 MNHEY, CDR2 SVGEGT. V gave up 3 bases and J gave up 9 bases; unmatched junction bases: 23. The CDR3 spans 20 residues. CDR3 in amino acids: CASSYFPEASGRAGEGEQFF. CDR3 DNA sequence: TGTGCCAGCAGTTATTTTCCAGAGGCTAGCGGGAGAGCGGGAGAAGGTGAGCAGTTCTTC.

This clonotype occurred many times. The V gene is TRBV7-6, the J gene TRBJ2-5; 9 bases line up with TRBD2. In germline, CDR1 is SGHVS, CDR2 FNYEAQ. The CDR3 length is 18 residues. Trimming took 1 base from V and 1 from J; bases not matched to a gene: 10. CDR3 DNA sequence: TGTGCCAGCAGCTTAGTGGGGCGGAGCGGGAGGCCCCAAGAGACCCAGTACTTC. Protein product: CASSLVGRSGRPQETQYF.

In its sample, this clonotype was seen many times. The chain employs TRBV12-3 or TRBV12-4 and TRBJ2-1; perhaps TRBD1 as D (6 bases). CDR3 length equals 12 residues. The V gene lost 7 bases and the J gene lost 8 bases, with 12 bases spanning the gap. Here the CDR3 DNA reads TGTGCCAGCACAATCAGGGGCCATGAGCAGTTCTTC. Translating it yields CASTIRGHEQFF.

V gene TRBV5-1 combines with J gene TRBJ2-2, with 11 bases that match TRBD1. J was trimmed by 4 bases and V by 3 bases; bases with no gene match: 8. The V gene's germline CDR1 is SGHRS and CDR2 YFSETQ. The CDR3 totals 17 residues. CDR3 in amino acids: CASSSDSGTGGTGELFF. The CDR3 nucleotides read TGCGCCAGCAGCTCGGATTCAGGGACAGGGGGCACCGGGGAGCTGTTTTTT.

This clonotype was seen ten or more times. The V call is TRBV4-1, the J call TRBJ2-1, with a possible D match to TRBD1 (6 bases). The germline CDR1 and CDR2 sequences are MGHRA and YSYEKL. This CDR3 spans 19 amino acids. Trimming cost V 0 bases and J 9 bases, with 27 bases left between them. CDR3 in DNA: TGCGCCAGCAGCCAAGAGGAACCAGGGGTGTTGCTCCTAACCGCTGAGCAGTTCTTC. This encodes CASSQEEPGVLLLTAEQFF.

This clonotype appeared many times. In nucleotides, the CDR3 is TGTGCCAGCAGCTTAGTCCCAGCGGGGGTTCGGACCCAGTACTTC. It codes for CASSLVPAGVRTQYF. The chain joins TRBV7-9 to TRBJ2-5; 8 bases fit TRBD2. V gave up 1 base and J gave up 7 bases; unmatched junction bases: 8. Germline lookup yields CDR1 SEHNR and CDR2 FQNEAQ (reference sequence). The CDR3 runs to 15 residues.

This clonotype occurred a few times. V gene TRBV4-1 combines with J gene TRBJ2-1; no reliable D call. V was cut by 3 bases and J by 7 bases, with 13 bases left in between. Germline V gene data show CDR1 as MGHRA and CDR2 as YSYEKL. The CDR3 runs to 14 residues. CDR3 sequence (DNA): TGCGCCAGCAGCCATCTCGTCTTGGGAAATGAGCAGTTCTTC. This translates into CASSHLVLGNEQFF.

This clonotype was seen repeatedly, ten times or more. The V call is TRBV12-3 or TRBV12-4, the J call TRBJ1-4; no definite D call. V was pared by 4 bases and J by 5 bases, with 8 bases between. This CDR3 has 13 residues. CDR3 in amino acids: CASSSSDNEKLFF. CDR3 sequence (DNA): TGTGCCAGCAGTTCATCGGACAATGAAAAACTGTTTTTT.

In its sample, this clonotype was seen many times. The rearrangement uses TRBV5-1 and TRBJ2-1; no firm D call. The CDR3 covers 15 residues. CDR1 and CDR2 (germline): SGHRS, YFSETQ. V lost 2 bases and J lost 5, with 14 bases in between. CDR3 bases: TGCGCCAGCAGCTTTGTAGGAGAGAAAAACAATGAGCAGTTCTTC. This translates into CASSFVGEKNNEQFF. The whole variable domain, filled in from reference TRBV5-1 and TRBJ2-1, reads KAGVTQTPRYLIKTRGQQVTLSCSPISGHRSVSWYQQTPGQGLQFLFEYFSETQRNKGNFPGRFSGRQFSNSRSEMNVSTLELGDSALYLCASSFVGEKNNEQFFGPGTRLTVL.

This clonotype occurred many times. The chain joins TRBV7-6 to TRBJ2-3; 10 nucleotides agree with TRBD1. Germline V gives CDR1 SGHVS, CDR2 FNYEAQ. CDR3 length equals 16 residues. Trimming cost V 1 base and J 4 bases; bases outside gene matches: 5. CDR3 DNA sequence: TGTGCCAGCAGCTTAGATGGGACAGGGGTGGCAGATACGCAGTATTTT. Translation: CASSLDGTGVADTQYF.

The chain is built from TRBV11-2 and TRBJ2-3; a possible D gene is TRBD1 (6 bases). The CDR3 is 15 residues long. Germline loops: CDR1 SGHAT, CDR2 FQNNGV. V dropped 4 bases and J dropped 2 bases, with 13 bases sitting between them. CDR3 nucleotides: TGTGCCAGCAGCTACGACAGGACGGACACAGATACGCAGTATTTT. As protein: CASSYDRTDTDTQYF.

In this sample, this clonotype turned up a few times. V usage is TRBV11-2 and J usage is TRBJ1-2, with D hard to call. The germline V gene has CDR1 SGHAT and CDR2 FQNNGV. This CDR3 contains 14 residues. Trimming pared 7 bases from V and 2 bases from J, leaving 14 bases between. The CDR3 DNA reads as TGTGCCAGCACTCGGACCGGGGAGAACTATGGCTACACCTTC. Translating it yields CASTRTGENYGYTF.

In this sample, this clonotype turned up a few times. The J gene is TRBJ2-1, the V gene TRBV18; D might be TRBD1 (6 bases). CDR1 and CDR2 from the germline V gene are KGHSH and LQKENI. This CDR3 is 13 amino acids long. The V end lost 6 bases, the J end lost 7 bases, and 13 bases lay between the germline ends. CDR3 in amino acids: CASSPDRMNEQFF. The CDR3, as DNA: TGTGCCAGCTCCCCGGACAGAATGAATGAGCAGTTCTTC.

This clonotype was counted between two and nine times. The V and J genes are TRBV7-9 and TRBJ1-1; no firm D call. The CDR3 runs 16 residues. CDR1 is SEHNR and CDR2 is FQNEAQ in the germline V gene (reference sequence). V was clipped by 0 bases and J by 4 bases, with 15 bases between them. CDR3 DNA sequence: TGTGCCAGCAGCTTAGCGACCCCGGAACAGAGCACTGAAGCTTTCTTT. Translating gives CASSLATPEQSTEAFF.

V and J are TRBV7-9 and TRBJ2-1; 9 bases fit TRBD2. The CDR3 contains 16 residues. The J segment lost 8 bases and the V segment lost 5 bases, leaving 13 bases of the junction unmatched. The germline V gene has CDR1 SEHNR and CDR2 FQNEAQ (reference sequence). The CDR3 here is CASSRLAGVAKDEQFF. For the CDR3, the DNA is TGTGCCAGCAGCCGTTTAGCGGGAGTTGCCAAAGATGAGCAGTTCTTC.

For this clonotype: This sequence may be a read error, since a much larger clone differs from it by one base. The chain links TRBV30 to TRBJ2-3, with 13 bases matching TRBD2. The length of the CDR3 is 17 residues. The V gene end was trimmed by 0 bases and the J gene end by 6 bases; junction bases not matched to a gene: 9. Germline V gives CDR1 GTSNPN, CDR2 SVGIG (reference sequence). The CDR3 nucleotides read TGTGCCTGGAGTGTCTCTCGGACTAGCGGGGGTATCGATACGCAGTATTTT. Its translation is CAWSVSRTSGGIDTQYF.

The chain has TRBV19 and TRBJ1-1; D is possibly TRBD1 (5 bases). The CDR3 sequence is 13 residues long. The germline V gene encodes CDR1 LNHDA and CDR2 SQIVND (reference sequence). V was trimmed by 1 base and J by 4 bases, leaving 7 bases between them. The CDR3 is CASSIAGGTEAFF. The CDR3 DNA sequence: TGTGCCAGTAGTATAGCCGGGGGCACTGAAGCTTTCTTT.

This clonotype was seen many times. The junction departs from the called germline gene at one end, perhaps through a read error. J is TRBJ1-1 and V is TRBV20-1; D is uncertain. The CDR3 is made up of 14 amino acids. The germline CDR1 and CDR2 sequences are DFQATT and SNEGSKA (reference sequence). The CDR3 sequence: CSARVREYRREASF. As DNA, the CDR3 is TGCAGTGCTAGAGTGAGGGAATATCGTCGGGAAGCTTCCTTT.

This clonotype was observed many times. The chain carries TRBV29-1 and TRBJ2-6, with D hard to call. Germline values: CDR1 SQVTM, CDR2 ANQGSEA. V was trimmed by 1 base and J by 0 bases, leaving 31 bases between them. This CDR3 spans 23 amino acids. DNA for the CDR3: TGCAGCGTTGAAGGGGATGTGAGACCAGAGAATGCTCGAAGTCGCTCTGGGGCCAACGTCCTGACTTTC. It translates to CSVEGDVRPENARSRSGANVLTF.

The CDR3 sequence is CSVGVSMNTEAFF. In DNA form, the CDR3 reads TGCAGCGTTGGGGTCAGCATGAACACTGAAGCTTTCTTT. This chain links TRBV29-1 with TRBJ1-1; no clear D gene. Germline CDR1 and CDR2: SQVTM and ANQGSEA. V was clipped by 4 bases and J by 0 bases, with 9 bases between them. CDR3 size: 13 residues.